These 11 T cell receptor beta chains were sequenced from one sample in a study of Graves' ophthalmopathy and Graves' hyperthyroidism. The authors amplified TCR beta CDR3 regions from RNA transcripts. HTBI primers were employed in first-round RT-PCR, then a second-round multiplex PCR followed. Each CDR3 protein is one row after TCRdb ran MiXCR on the multiplex PCR reads. Among around 660,000 distinct CDR3 sequences, over 40% were seen once, and the ten largest hold 2.5% to 3.5%. Sequenced input: peripheral blood. These receptors all stem from an adult man with Graves' ophthalmopathy.

The rearrangement joins TRBV6-2 or TRBV6-3 to TRBJ2-5; 8 nucleotides line up with TRBD1. Germline V gives CDR1 MNHEY, CDR2 SVGEGT. The junction had 6 bases not matched to a gene; V was cut back by 3 bases and J by 0 bases. This CDR3 contains 16 residues. The CDR3 region is CASSYSGDRHQETQYF. CDR3 nucleotides: TGTGCCAGCAGTTATTCCGGGGACAGGCACCAAGAGACCCAGTACTTC.

The chain joins TRBV7-9 to TRBJ1-4, with D possibly TRBD1 on 6 matching bases. V was clipped by 5 bases and J by 7 bases, with 17 bases between them. The CDR3 is 15 residues long. Germline-derived CDR1 and CDR2 are SEHNR and FQNEAQ (reference sequence). The CDR3 nucleotides read TGTGCCAGCAGCCAGGGGATTGGGGCCGCTGAAAAACTGTTTTTT. Its translation is CASSQGIGAAEKLFF.

This clonotype was observed at least ten times. The J gene is TRBJ1-5, the V gene TRBV19; D might be TRBD1 (6 bases). From germline, CDR1 is LNHDA and CDR2 SQIVND (reference sequence). This CDR3 is built from 15 residues. V shed 9 bases and J shed 0 bases, with 15 bases lying between them. The CDR3 sequence: CASRDTANSNQPQHF. The DNA for the CDR3 is TGTGCCAGCCGGGACACCGCTAATAGCAATCAGCCCCAGCATTTT.

The gene calls are TRBV2 and TRBJ2-4, with TRBD2 matching 9 bases. Germline loops: CDR1 SNHLY, CDR2 FYNNEI. CDR3 length equals 13 residues. Unmatched junction bases numbered 3, after V lost 3 bases and J lost 9 bases. The CDR3 region is CASSEGLAGIQYF. CDR3 sequence (DNA): TGTGCCAGCAGTGAGGGACTAGCAGGCATTCAGTACTTC.

About this clonotype itself: No conserved phenylalanine or tryptophan ends this CDR3, so it is likely a read error. The CDR3 reads CASSERAFI. The CDR3 DNA reads TGTGCCAGCAGTGAACGGGCTTTCATT. J is TRBJ1-1 and V is TRBV25-1; D is uncertain. V was shortened by 2 bases and J by 11 bases, with 3 bases between the two germline ends. The CDR3 is made up of 9 amino acids. Germline V gene sequence: CDR1 MGHDK, CDR2 SYGVNS.

This chain links TRBV14 with TRBJ2-7; D remains ambiguous. The CDR3 totals 13 residues. The V end was cut by 5 bases, the J end by 2 bases, with 10 bases between. Germline V lookup: CDR1 SGHDN, CDR2 FVKESK. The CDR3 bases are TGTGCCAGCAGCTACCTAGACGCCTACGAGCAGTACTTC. Protein sequence: CASSYLDAYEQYF.

This clonotype was observed a handful of times. The J gene is TRBJ2-2, the V gene TRBV20-1; 11 nucleotides align to TRBD1. CDR3 length equals 16 residues. The junction had 7 bases not matched to a gene; V was cut back by 2 bases and J by 5 bases. CDR1 and CDR2 (germline): DFQATT, SNEGSKA (reference sequence). This chain's CDR3 is CSARPRDRGYTGELFF. CDR3 DNA: TGCAGTGCTAGACCCCGGGACAGGGGGTATACCGGGGAGCTGTTTTTT.

This clonotype was counted at least ten times. The gene calls are TRBV6-6 and TRBJ1-5; 9 nucleotides line up with TRBD1. The CDR3 loop spans 16 amino acids. Trimming took 2 bases from V and 2 from J; bases not matched to a gene: 4. Germline assignment: CDR1 MNHNY and CDR2 SVGAGI (reference sequence). The CDR3 sequence: CASSYGTGSGNQPQHF. The DNA for the CDR3 is TGTGCCAGCAGTTACGGGACAGGGAGTGGCAATCAGCCCCAGCATTTT.

This clonotype appeared many times. The V and J genes are TRBV10-2 and TRBJ1-6; perhaps TRBD1 as D (5 bases). Trimming shortened V by 8 bases and J by 8 bases, and 19 bases separated the two germline ends. Germline V gives CDR1 WSHSY, CDR2 SAAADI. This CDR3 is 15 amino acids long. CDR3 sequence: CASRGGPMGDSPLHF. Written as DNA, the CDR3 is TGCGCCAGCCGGGGCGGGCCAATGGGGGATTCACCCCTCCACTTT.

This chain links TRBV25-1 with TRBJ2-1, with 11 bases identical to TRBD1. The CDR3 spans 14 residues. The V gene end was trimmed by 4 bases and the J gene end by 7 bases; junction bases not matched to a gene: 3. The V gene's germline CDR1 is MGHDK and CDR2 SYGVNS. The CDR3 here is CASSVGQGGNEQFF. The CDR3 nucleotides are TGTGCCAGCAGTGTGGGACAGGGGGGTAATGAGCAGTTCTTC.

The V call is TRBV7-9, the J call TRBJ1-6; 8 bases map to TRBD1. CDR1 SEHNR and CDR2 FQNEAQ come from the germline V gene (reference sequence). The J segment lost 8 bases and the V segment lost 2 bases, leaving 5 bases of the junction unmatched. The CDR3 contains 15 residues. For the CDR3, the DNA is TGTGCCAGCAGCTTACATCCAGGGGGCGATTCACCCCTCCACTTT. Protein: CASSLHPGGDSPLHF.